One and the same sample provided the 21 T cell receptor beta chains below, sequenced in a study of blood T cell repertoires in COVID-19. Produced via immunoSEQ multiplex PCR; TCRdb's table is partial and in-frame only. The profile shows some 200,000 clones, 92% of them singletons. Sample: peripheral blood. These receptors originate from a man younger than 45 with acute or convalescent COVID-19.

This clone was counted between two and nine times. The V gene is TRBV7-8, the J gene TRBJ2-2; D perhaps matches TRBD2 (6 bases). Trimming shortened V by 6 bases and J by 3 bases, and 14 bases separated the two germline ends. CDR1 and CDR2 from the germline V gene are SGHVS and FQNEAQ. This CDR3 region has 15 residues. In nucleotides, the CDR3 is TGTGCCAGCAGGTTTAGCGGTGGGGACACCGGGGAGCTGTTTTTT. Translating it yields CASRFSGGDTGELFF.

The rearrangement joins TRBV28 to TRBJ2-3, with 7 bases aligning to TRBD2. Germline CDR1 is MDHEN and CDR2 is SYDVKM. The CDR3 covers 12 residues. J was trimmed by 4 bases and V by 10 bases; bases with no gene match: 5. This CDR3 is CATGLVADTQYF. CDR3 bases: TGTGCCACCGGACTAGTTGCAGATACGCAGTATTTT.

V and J are TRBV28 and TRBJ1-2; D remains unclear. V was pared by 6 bases and J by 0 bases, with 11 bases between. The germline V gene has CDR1 MDHEN and CDR2 SYDVKM. The CDR3 spans 14 residues. The CDR3 nucleotides are TGTGCCAGCAGGACCCCTAGTGCTAACTATGGCTACACCTTC. Translating gives CASRTPSANYGYTF.

The CDR3: CASSLVGGSNQPQHF. In DNA, the CDR3 is TGTGCCAGCAGCTTAGTGGGGGGGAGCAATCAGCCCCAGCATTTT. The genes are TRBV7-2 and TRBJ1-5, with a possible D match to TRBD1 (5 bases). V was trimmed by 1 base and J by 1 base, leaving 8 bases between them. The CDR3 extends over 15 amino acids. In germline, CDR1 is SGHTA, CDR2 FQGNSA.

This clone was seen a handful of times. The chain combines TRBV30 with TRBJ1-6, with 7 bases matching TRBD1. CDR1 is GTSNPN and CDR2 is SVGIG in the germline V gene (reference sequence). The CDR3 totals 15 residues. Trimming removed 7 bases from V and 3 bases from J; junction bases left unmatched: 9. The CDR3, as DNA: TGTGCCTTCAAGACTCGACAGGGCTATAATTCACCCCTCCACTTT. The encoded protein is CAFKTRQGYNSPLHF.

The V and J genes are TRBV30 and TRBJ2-7, with D perhaps matching TRBD1 (5 bases). This CDR3 contains 12 residues. CDR1 is GTSNPN and CDR2 is SVGIG in the germline V gene (reference sequence). The V and J ends lost 7 bases and 6 bases respectively, with 16 bases between them. The CDR3 DNA sequence: TGTGCCTACGGACATGGGGTGGGCGAGCAGTACTTC. As protein: CAYGHGVGEQYF.

The V gene is TRBV6-5, the J gene TRBJ2-5; TRBD1 might be the D (6 bases). CDR1 is MNHEY and CDR2 is SVGAGI in the germline V gene. The CDR3 runs 14 residues. Trimming stripped 5 bases from V and 1 base from J, with 11 bases between. The CDR3, as DNA: TGTGCCAGCAGTCCCTCGGACAGCCAAGAGACCCAGTACTTC. Amino acid sequence: CASSPSDSQETQYF.

The rearrangement links TRBV30 to TRBJ1-6; D remains unclear. With 3 bases removed from V and 7 bases from J, the gap between germline ends came to 10 bases. Germline V gene lookup returns CDR1 GTSNPN and CDR2 SVGIG (reference sequence). The CDR3 runs 13 residues. CDR3 protein: CAWRPFENSPLHF. CDR3 bases: TGTGCCTGGAGACCTTTTGAGAATTCACCCCTCCACTTT.

V gene TRBV5-5 combines with J gene TRBJ2-2; TRBD2 is a possible D gene (5 bases). The V end was cut by 7 bases, the J end by 6 bases, with 16 bases between. CDR1 is SGHKS and CDR2 is YYEKEE in the germline V gene (reference sequence). The CDR3 has 14 amino acids. The CDR3 DNA sequence: TGTGCCAGCGAGTTTAGCGTACCTGCCGGGGAGCTGTTTTTT. It specifies CASEFSVPAGELFF.

This clone was detected once. The J gene is TRBJ2-2, the V gene TRBV9; D is undetermined. V was clipped by 0 bases and J by 4 bases, with 10 bases between them. The CDR3 loop spans 15 amino acids. Germline CDR1 is SGDLS and CDR2 is YYNGEE. CDR3 in amino acids: CASSVDPLPTGELFF. CDR3 DNA sequence: TGTGCCAGCAGCGTAGATCCTCTACCCACCGGGGAGCTGTTTTTT.

The rearrangement joins TRBV6-4 to TRBJ2-1; TRBD2 agrees at 11 bases. The CDR3 spans 16 residues. The V segment lost 3 bases and the J segment 9 bases; nucleotides outside the gene matches: 10. Germline V gene data show CDR1 as MRHNA and CDR2 as SNTAGT. DNA of the CDR3: TGTGCCAGCAGTGAAAGGGCCCTAGCGGGAGGAGGTGAGCAGTTCTTC. This translates into CASSERALAGGGEQFF.

This chain uses TRBV5-1 with TRBJ2-3; 7 bases fit TRBD1. Germline V gene lookup returns CDR1 SGHRS and CDR2 YFSETQ. This CDR3 has 14 residues. V lost 0 bases, J lost 6 bases, and 4 bases stayed unmatched. DNA of the CDR3: TGCGCCAGCAGCTTGGGAGGGGGCGACGATACGCAGTATTTT. It specifies CASSLGGGDDTQYF.

The chain combines TRBV5-1 with TRBJ1-3; 9 bases map to TRBD1. Trimming took 4 bases from V and 3 from J; bases not matched to a gene: 5. Looked up from germline, CDR1 is SGHRS and CDR2 is YFSETQ. The CDR3 totals 15 residues. As DNA, the CDR3 is TGCGCCAGCAGCGCGGGACAGGGATATGGAAACACCATATATTTT. Translation gives CASSAGQGYGNTIYF.

The V and J genes are TRBV4-2 and TRBJ2-2; TRBD2 might be the D (5 bases). V was pared by 0 bases and J by 3 bases, with 17 bases between. The germline CDR1 and CDR2 sequences are LGHNA and YNFKEQ. The CDR3 is made up of 18 amino acids. Written as DNA, the CDR3 is TGTGCCAGCAGCCAAGATATTAAGGGAGCCGGGGACACCGGGGAGCTGTTTTTT. It codes for CASSQDIKGAGDTGELFF.

The sample holds one count of this clone. V usage is TRBV19 and J usage is TRBJ2-3; 10 nucleotides match TRBD1. Germline V CDR1 and CDR2: LNHDA, SQIVND (reference sequence). The V and J ends lost 5 bases and 1 base, in that order; junction bases with no gene match: 0. This CDR3 comprises 14 residues. As DNA, the CDR3 is TGTGCCAGTAGTGACAGGGGGCGCACAGATACGCAGTATTTT. Its translation is CASSDRGRTDTQYF.

Only one count was recorded for this clone. V is TRBV9 and J is TRBJ2-5, with 7 bases that match TRBD2. The V gene end was trimmed by 4 bases and the J gene end by 4 bases; junction bases not matched to a gene: 16. Germline V gene data show CDR1 as SGDLS and CDR2 as YYNGEE. CDR3 length: 17 residues. CDR3 region: CASSPIDTGEGLETQYF. CDR3 coding DNA: TGTGCCAGCAGCCCTATAGACACCGGGGAGGGTTTAGAGACCCAGTACTTC.

This chain connects TRBV28 to TRBJ1-1; D is perhaps TRBD1 (6 bases). The CDR3 loop spans 15 amino acids. CDR1 MDHEN and CDR2 SYDVKM come from the germline V gene. V gave up 6 bases and J gave up 1 base, with 15 bases separating them. The CDR3 loop reads CASSFQGRANTEAFF. The CDR3 bases are TGTGCCAGCAGCTTCCAGGGGAGGGCGAACACTGAAGCTTTCTTT. Using reference TRBV28 and TRBJ1-1 for the parts outside the CDR3, the full variable domain is DVKVTQSSRYLVKRTGEKVFLECVQDMDHENMFWYRQDPGLGLRLIYFSYDVKMKEKGDIPEGYSVSREKKERFSLILESASTNQTSMYLCASSFQGRANTEAFFGQGTRLTVV.

The CDR3, as DNA: TGCGCCAGCAGCCAAGATCGGGTAGGGGTCGAGCAGTACTTC. Protein sequence: CASSQDRVGVEQYF. The chain combines TRBV4-1 with TRBJ2-7; a weak D match, TRBD1 (5 bases). The CDR3 sequence is 14 residues long. Trimming left V 0 bases short and J 6 bases short, with 12 bases between. Per the germline V gene, CDR1 is MGHRA and CDR2 is YSYEKL.

To note about this clone: A read error may produce the germline difference seen at one junction end. This rearrangement joins TRBV3-1 (or the pseudogene TRBV3-2) to TRBJ2-1; perhaps TRBD2 as D (5 bases). Germline assignment: CDR1 LGHDT and CDR2 YNNKEL (reference sequence). The length of the CDR3 is 11 residues. This CDR3 reads CAISRGNEQFF. The DNA of the CDR3 is TGTGCCATCAGCCGAGGGAATGAGCAGTTCTTC.

The V gene is TRBV6-5, the J gene TRBJ2-7, with a possible D match to TRBD2 (5 bases). The CDR3 is 12 residues long. The V end lost 7 bases, the J end lost 7 bases, and 14 bases lay between the germline ends. Per germline, CDR1 MNHEY and CDR2 SVGAGI. The CDR3 is CASMNGIGEQYF. The CDR3 coding sequence is TGTGCCAGCATGAACGGGATCGGGGAGCAGTACTTC.

This clone appeared a few times. V is TRBV5-1 and J is TRBJ1-6; 10 nucleotides match TRBD1. Germline lookup yields CDR1 SGHRS and CDR2 YFSETQ. This CDR3 comprises 13 residues. Trimming removed 10 bases from V and 12 bases from J; junction bases left unmatched: 10. CDR3 region: CADRDRGPLPLHF. DNA for the CDR3: TGCGCCGACCGGGACAGGGGCCCGTTACCCCTCCACTTT.